A selection of T cell receptor beta chains follows, all from one sample in a study of early T cells in non-severe SARS-CoV-2 infection. TCRdb re-derived calls from the 5' RACE reads in MiXCR, one entry per CDR3 protein. The sample records 100,000 to 120,000 distinct CDR3 sequences, 9% to 13% being singletons. Source material: whole blood. All receptors derive from an adult who was a healthcare worker with PCR-confirmed SARS-CoV-2 infection or an uninfected control (not recorded which). The CDR3 runs from the conserved cysteine through the conserved F or W. A D gene is named only where the DNA matches it firmly. Only part of the rows carry a size: once, few, many, or a class if the clone is expanded.

TRBJ2-2 | TRBV18 | TRBD2 | - | CASSPTQLAGGTNTGELFF | TGTGCCAGCTCACCTACGCAGCTAGCGGGAGGAACGAACACCGGGGAGCTGTTTTTT
TRBJ2-1 | TRBV4-1 | TRBD2 | many | CASSHLGLAGARSSYNEQFF | TGCGCCAGCAGCCACTTGGGACTAGCGGGAGCCCGGAGCTCCTACAATGAGCAGTTCTTC
TRBJ2-1 | TRBV5-1 | TRBD2 | - | CASSSLAGYQAEQFF | TGCGCCAGCAGCTCTCTAGCGGGGTATCAGGCTGAGCAGTTCTTC
TRBJ2-1 | TRBV11-3 | TRBD2 | few | CASSLERLAGYNEQFF | TGTGCCAGCAGCTTAGAACGACTAGCGGGATACAATGAGCAGTTCTTC
TRBJ1-1 | TRBV7-9 | - | - | CASSWGLNTEAFF | TGTGCCAGCAGCTGGGGCCTTAACACTGAAGCTTTCTTT
TRBJ2-2 | TRBV14 | - | many | CASSPESTGELFF | TGTGCCAGCAGCCCAGAATCCACCGGGGAGCTGTTTTTT
TRBJ2-1 | TRBV12-3/TRBV12-4 | - | many | CASSLDYYNEQFF | TGTGCCAGCAGTCTGGACTACTACAATGAGCAGTTCTTC
TRBJ2-1 | TRBV2 | - | many | CASSQGATEQFF | TGTGCCAGCAGCCAAGGAGCTACTGAGCAGTTCTTC
TRBJ1-2 | TRBV5-6 | - | few | CASSSSALTYGYTF | TGTGCCAGCAGCTCCTCGGCACTAACCTATGGCTACACCTTC
TRBJ1-1 | TRBV27 | TRBD1 | many | CASSSRQGAYTEAFF | TGTGCCAGCAGTTCGAGACAGGGGGCGTACACTGAAGCTTTCTTT
TRBJ2-3 | TRBV29-1 | - | many | CSVWGALGSTDTQYF | TGCAGCGTCTGGGGGGCCCTAGGGAGCACAGATACGCAGTATTTT
TRBJ2-1 | TRBV6-6 | - | - | CASSYSRGAYNEQFF | TGTGCCAGCAGTTACTCCCGTGGCGCGTACAATGAGCAGTTCTTC
TRBJ2-3 | TRBV7-8 | TRBD2 | many | CASSLGTSGHTDTQYF | TGTGCCAGCAGCTTAGGGACTAGCGGACACACAGATACGCAGTATTTT
TRBJ2-2 | TRBV11-1 | - | many | CASSYVNTGELFF | TGTGCCAGCAGCTATGTGAACACCGGGGAGCTGTTTTTT
TRBJ1-2 | TRBV6-5 | - | few | CASSLSGTSYGYTF | TGTGCCAGCAGTTTATCCGGGACGAGCTATGGCTACACCTTC
TRBJ2-1 | TRBV19 | TRBD1 | many | CASKKTGAYNEQFF | TGTGCCAGTAAAAAAACAGGGGCCTACAATGAGCAGTTCTTC
TRBJ2-5 | TRBV5-1 | - | few | CASSLGQSSLKMETQYF | TGCGCCAGCAGCTTGGGACAGAGTTCTCTGAAGATGGAGACCCAGTACTTC
TRBJ1-1 | TRBV6-5 | TRBD1 | - | CASSYGTGKNTEAFF | TGTGCCAGCAGTTACGGGACAGGAAAGAACACTGAAGCTTTCTTT
TRBJ1-5 | TRBV6-2/TRBV6-3 | - | few | CASREAKDQPQHF | TGTGCCAGCCGAGAGGCCAAAGATCAGCCCCAGCATTTT
TRBJ2-7 | TRBV29-1 | - | - | CSAKGATYEQYF | TGCAGCGCGAAGGGTGCGACCTACGAGCAGTACTTC
TRBJ2-1 | TRBV10-2 | - | few | CASMIRGGQGFF | TGCGCCAGCATGATTCGCGGGGGCCAGGGGTTCTTC
TRBJ2-7 | TRBV21-1 | - | many | CASSKLRDSDEQYF | TGTGCCAGCAGCAAACTCCGGGACTCCGACGAGCAGTACTTC
TRBJ2-2 | TRBV28 | - | - | CASSLDGFTGELFF | TGTGCCAGCAGTTTAGACGGATTCACCGGGGAGCTGTTTTTT
TRBJ2-4 | TRBV6-5 | - | - | CASSPSYLGGLPLGKNIQYF | TGTGCCAGCAGTCCATCTTATCTGGGTGGGCTTCCTCTAGGCAAAAACATTCAGTACTTC
TRBJ1-1 | TRBV28 | - | - | CASTVNTEAFF | TGTGCCAGCACTGTAAACACTGAAGCTTTCTTT
TRBJ2-3 | TRBV15 | TRBD1 | - | CATTKGTGAVDTQYF | TGTGCCACCACCAAAGGGACAGGGGCCGTAGATACGCAGTATTTT
TRBJ1-1 | TRBV6-5 | TRBD1 | many | CASTPPGQGEAFF | TGTGCCAGCACTCCACCGGGACAGGGGGAAGCTTTCTTT
TRBJ1-2 | TRBV5-1 | - | many | CASSLGQGTGYTF | TGCGCCAGCAGCTTGGGTCAGGGGACGGGCTACACCTTC
TRBJ2-7 | TRBV30 | - | - | CAWRSSRSSYEQYF | TGTGCCTGGAGAAGCAGCCGGAGCTCCTACGAGCAGTACTTC
TRBJ1-4 | TRBV29-1 | TRBD1 | many | CSVEDRSRTGEKLFF | TGCAGCGTTGAAGATCGGAGTAGGACAGGTGAAAAACTGTTTTTT
TRBJ2-2 | TRBV6-5 | - | many | CASSPLDTTGELFF | TGTGCCAGCAGTCCCCTCGATACCACCGGGGAGCTGTTTTTT
TRBJ1-1 | TRBV9 | - | many | CASSVGIGEMNTEAFF | TGTGCCAGCAGCGTCGGGATTGGAGAGATGAACACTGAAGCTTTCTTT